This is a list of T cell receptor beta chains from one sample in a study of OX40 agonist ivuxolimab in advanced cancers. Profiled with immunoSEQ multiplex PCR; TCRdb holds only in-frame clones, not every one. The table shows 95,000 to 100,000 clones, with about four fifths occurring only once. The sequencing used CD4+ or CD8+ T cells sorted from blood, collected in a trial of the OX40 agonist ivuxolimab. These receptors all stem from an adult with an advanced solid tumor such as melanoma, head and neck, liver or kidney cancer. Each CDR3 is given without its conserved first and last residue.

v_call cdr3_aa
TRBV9 ASSSAGSGANVLT
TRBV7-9 ASSLAGTGGSPLH
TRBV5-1 ASSSGTPNTEAF
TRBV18 ASSPRAGAGNTEAF
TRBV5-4 ASSLLQPYNEQF
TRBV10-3 AISEAGSSYNEQF
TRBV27 VAVSGLF
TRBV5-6 ASSWSTVRQETQY
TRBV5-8 ASSLTGVDIQY
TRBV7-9 ASSLSGGAYEQY
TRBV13 ASSLGGQGLTDTQY
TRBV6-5 ASSYGYGQPQH
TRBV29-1 SVGGGGNVAKNIQY
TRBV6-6 ASSYSPPRTDTQY
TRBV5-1 ASSLVISRGYT
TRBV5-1 ASSLDRGTRKGYEQY
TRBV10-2 ASSESGGPYGYT
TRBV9 ASSPNTLTNEKLF
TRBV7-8 ASSGGSYEQY
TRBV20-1 SASSNQPQH
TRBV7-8 ASSPPGLQETQY
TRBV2 ASSGTGNQPQH
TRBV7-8 ASSPNHEQF
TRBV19 ASSTGKQPQH
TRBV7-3 ASSLQGGVSGANVLT
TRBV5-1 ASSRGTEVREQF
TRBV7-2 ASSLRAGSGGTGELF
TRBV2 ASSWAISYEQY
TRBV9 ASSGRTSGGFNEQF
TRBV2 ASGTDSGYT
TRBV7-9 ASSPRGQGGPNTEAF
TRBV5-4 ASSLDTGRPQH
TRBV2 ASTGALVSQPQH
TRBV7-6 ASSPRGRGQPYEQY
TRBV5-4 ASSSRGAPYEQF
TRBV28 ASTPTGRETQY
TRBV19 ASSNWGEQF
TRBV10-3 AISDSGGPNQPQH
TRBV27 ASSFLGGSQPQH
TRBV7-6 ASSSFGGSGTVQETQY
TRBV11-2 ASSYSTDTQY
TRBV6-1 ASSEESGQTLRGQPQH
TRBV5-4 ASSPRTSGFMGDTQY
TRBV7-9 ASSLGQGNTIY
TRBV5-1 ASSLQGAPPDTQY
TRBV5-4 ASTLPGGFPGELF
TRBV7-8 ASSTGLAGTDTQY
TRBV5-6 ASSGRTGTGELF
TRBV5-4 ASSQGGLSYNEQF
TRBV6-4 ASSESSGRDTQY
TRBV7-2 ASSLEQGETQY
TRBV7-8 ASSLAPAGGRNTEAF
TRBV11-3 ASSSGQGESPLH
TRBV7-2 ASSSEGTYEQY
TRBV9 ASSVSQLSSYEQY
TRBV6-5 ASSYLPDTQY
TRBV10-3 AISEGGGRKSEQF